A single sample is the source of the 28 T cell receptor beta chains below, sequenced in a study of shared clonotypes between healthy human individuals. Repertoires were generated with immunoSEQ multiplex PCR, while TCRdb's copy carries only in-frame clones and drops some. The profile shows around 750,000 clones, 74% of them singletons. Sample: memory CD4+ T cells sorted from blood. As to subset: CD45RA-negative fraction. These receptors all come from a woman in her twenties or thirties in good health.

The chain has TRBV29-1 and TRBJ1-6, with 8 bases aligning to TRBD1. Germline CDR1 and CDR2: SQVTM and ANQGSEA. The CDR3 sequence is 17 residues long. J lost 14 bases, V lost 1 base, and 19 bases had no gene match. DNA for the CDR3: TGCAGCGTTGAAGGCTCTTGGGCAGGACAGGGTAGTAAGGCCCTCCACTTT. It codes for CSVEGSWAGQGSKALHF.

The chain combines TRBV18 with TRBJ1-5, with 9 bases that match TRBD1. CDR3 length: 15 amino acids. After removal of 5 bases from V and 5 bases from J, the junction contained 7 bases not matched to a gene. Germline V gives CDR1 KGHSH, CDR2 LQKENI. The CDR3: CASSSRTGAYQPQHF. The CDR3 DNA reads TGTGCCAGCTCATCCCGGACAGGGGCATATCAGCCCCAGCATTTT.

On this clone itself: The same CDR3 also results from other DNA sequences found in this sample. The chain has TRBV7-8 and TRBJ2-5, with 11 bases identical to TRBD2. Trimming cost V 4 bases and J 4 bases; bases outside gene matches: 2. The CDR3 is made up of 14 amino acids. Per the germline V gene, CDR1 is SGHVS and CDR2 is FQNEAQ. The CDR3 is CASSSLAGGETQYF. In nucleotides, the CDR3 is TGTGCCAGCAGCTCCCTAGCGGGGGGAGAGACCCAGTACTTC.

V usage is TRBV29-1 and J usage is TRBJ2-7; the match to TRBD1 covers 7 bases. CDR1 and CDR2 (germline): SQVTM, ANQGSEA. The J segment lost 2 bases and the V segment lost 3 bases, leaving 4 bases of the junction unmatched. This CDR3 region has 13 residues. CDR3 amino acids: CSVDRGSPYEQYF. CDR3 DNA: TGCAGCGTTGACAGGGGGTCCCCCTACGAGCAGTACTTC.

CDR3 protein: CASSSPGTGGAYEQYF. In nucleotides, the CDR3 is TGTGCCAGCAGTAGCCCCGGGACAGGGGGCGCGTACGAGCAGTACTTC. The chain is built from TRBV28 and TRBJ2-7; 12 bases agree with TRBD1. The V gene end was trimmed by 5 bases and the J gene end by 4 bases; junction bases not matched to a gene: 9. This CDR3 contains 16 residues. Germline CDR1 MDHEN, CDR2 SYDVKM.

The chain links TRBV2 to TRBJ2-7, with a possible D match to TRBD1 (5 bases). The germline V and J ends were trimmed by 0 bases and 7 bases, with 16 bases remaining between them. Germline V CDR1 and CDR2: SNHLY, FYNNEI. CDR3 length: 15 amino acids. This CDR3 reads CASSEAARNSGEQYF. As DNA, the CDR3 is TGTGCCAGCAGTGAAGCAGCTAGGAATTCAGGGGAGCAGTACTTC. Supplemented by reference TRBV2 and TRBJ2-7, the full variable domain reads EPEVTQTPSHQVTQMGQEVILRCVPISNHLYFYWYRQILGQKVEFLVSFYNNEISEKSEIFDDQFSVERPDGSNFTLKIRSTKLEDSAMYFCASSEAARNSGEQYFGPGTRLTVT.

V and J are TRBV19 and TRBJ2-4, with 7 bases matching TRBD1. With 7 bases clipped from V and 2 bases from J, the junction kept 8 bases outside the gene matches. The CDR3 is 15 residues long. Germline CDR1 and CDR2: LNHDA and SQIVND (reference sequence). CDR3 sequence (DNA): TGTGCCAGTACCCCCCGGGGACAGTCCAAAAACATTCAGTACTTC. It translates to CASTPRGQSKNIQYF.

The rearrangement uses TRBV2 and TRBJ2-1; 8 bases align to TRBD2. Germline V lookup: CDR1 SNHLY, CDR2 FYNNEI. The V and J ends lost 2 bases and 7 bases, in that order; junction bases with no gene match: 10. The CDR3 is 16 amino acids. DNA for the CDR3: TGTGCCAGCAGTGAACGGGAGGGCCCTATTCGGAATGAGCAGTTCTTC. The encoded protein is CASSEREGPIRNEQFF.

A note on this clone: Given a far larger clone just one base away, this is likely a sequencing read error. The same CDR3 arises from other DNA sequences in this sample as well. This chain connects TRBV10-2 to TRBJ2-7; D is uncertain. Germline CDR1 WSHSY, CDR2 SAAADI. With 0 bases removed from V and 2 bases from J, the gap between germline ends came to 8 bases. CDR3 length: 14 residues. The CDR3 sequence: CASSESAQTYEQYF. The CDR3 region has the DNA TGCGCCAGCAGTGAGTCAGCACAGACCTACGAGCAGTACTTC.

This clone was recorded a few times. The chain employs TRBV14 and TRBJ2-1, with 10 positions matching TRBD2. The CDR3 has 17 amino acids. Unmatched junction bases numbered 5, after V lost 3 bases and J lost 0 bases. The germline V gene has CDR1 SGHDN and CDR2 FVKESK. CDR3 bases: TGTGCCAGCAGCCACTTTAGCGGGAGGAGCTCCTACAATGAGCAGTTCTTC. This sequence encodes CASSHFSGRSSYNEQFF.

The chain combines TRBV7-9 with TRBJ2-7; D tentatively fits TRBD1 or TRBD2 (5 bases each). The CDR3 loop spans 14 amino acids. Trimming pared 3 bases from V and 5 bases from J, leaving 14 bases between. The germline V gene encodes CDR1 SEHNR and CDR2 FQNEAQ (reference sequence). The CDR3 DNA follows: TGTGCCAGCAGCTTCAGGGACGTAGGGGACGAGCAGTACTTC. Protein product: CASSFRDVGDEQYF. Full variable domain (rest looked up from reference TRBV7-9 and TRBJ2-7): DTGVSQNPRHKITKRGQNVTFRCDPISEHNRLYWYRQTLGQGPEFLTYFQNEAQLEKSRLLSDRFSAERPKGSFSTLEIQRTEQGDSAMYLCASSFRDVGDEQYFGPGTRLTVT.

This chain uses TRBV19 with TRBJ1-5; TRBD1 aligns across 10 bases. V shed 6 bases and J 1 base; nucleotides not matched to a gene: 6. Germline V gives CDR1 LNHDA, CDR2 SQIVND (reference sequence). The length of the CDR3 is 16 residues. The CDR3 bases are TGTGCCAGTAGCGGGACAGGGGTCCGGAGCAATCAGCCCCAGCATTTT. Protein sequence: CASSGTGVRSNQPQHF.

This sequence joins TRBV28 and TRBJ1-5, with 11 bases that match TRBD1. After removal of 7 bases from V and 7 bases from J, the junction contained 9 bases not matched to a gene. The V gene's germline CDR1 is MDHEN and CDR2 SYDVKM. This CDR3 has 15 amino acids. The CDR3 region is CASTSGDRGKQPQHF. The DNA of the CDR3 is TGTGCCAGCACCTCAGGGGACAGGGGGAAACAGCCCCAGCATTTT. The entire variable domain, with the rest obtained from reference TRBV28 and TRBJ1-5, is as follows: DVKVTQSSRYLVKRTGEKVFLECVQDMDHENMFWYRQDPGLGLRLIYFSYDVKMKEKGDIPEGYSVSREKKERFSLILESASTNQTSMYLCASTSGDRGKQPQHFGDGTRLSIL.

The chain is built from TRBV6-5 and TRBJ2-2, with 16 bases matching TRBD2. This CDR3 has 13 amino acids. V lost 5 bases and J lost 13; bases outside the gene matches: 1. CDR1 MNHEY and CDR2 SVGAGI come from the germline V gene. The CDR3 spells CASSGTSGRVLFF. CDR3 DNA sequence: TGTGCCAGCAGTGGGACTAGCGGGAGGGTGCTGTTTTTT.

The chain uses TRBV5-1 and TRBJ2-5, with D maybe TRBD1 (5 bases). The V end lost 5 bases, the J end lost 0 bases, and 17 bases lay between the germline ends. The germline V gene encodes CDR1 SGHRS and CDR2 YFSETQ. This CDR3 has 16 residues. The CDR3 region has the DNA TGCGCCAGCAGTTATTCAGGGAACCTTAACCAAGAGACCCAGTACTTC. This translates into CASSYSGNLNQETQYF.

The CDR3 sequence is CASSEMLAGEDTQYF. In DNA, the CDR3 is TGTGCCAGCAGTGAAATGCTAGCGGGAGAAGATACGCAGTATTTT. V gene TRBV2 combines with J gene TRBJ2-3; 10 bases fit TRBD2. The CDR3 is made up of 15 amino acids. The V gene end was trimmed by 2 bases and the J gene end by 5 bases; junction bases not matched to a gene: 4. Germline V gene data show CDR1 as SNHLY and CDR2 as FYNNEI.

The chain combines TRBV25-1 with TRBJ2-3, with 7 bases identical to TRBD2. The CDR3 runs to 15 residues. After removal of 3 bases from V and 3 bases from J, the junction contained 6 bases not matched to a gene. CDR1 is MGHDK and CDR2 is SYGVNS in the germline V gene. The CDR3 here is CASSDSSGQTDTQYF. CDR3 sequence (DNA): TGTGCCAGCAGTGATAGTAGCGGGCAAACAGATACGCAGTATTTT.

V usage is TRBV9 and J usage is TRBJ2-3; no definite D call. CDR3 length equals 13 residues. Between the trimmed V and J ends, which lost 2 bases and 2 bases, there was a span of 6 bases. Germline V gene lookup returns CDR1 SGDLS and CDR2 YYNGEE. The CDR3 protein is CASSVFFTDTQYF. The CDR3 DNA sequence: TGTGCCAGCAGCGTTTTCTTCACAGATACGCAGTATTTT.

This clone came up once. This rearrangement joins TRBV9 to TRBJ2-5, with D perhaps matching TRBD2 (6 bases). The CDR3 covers 14 residues. Germline-derived CDR1 and CDR2 are SGDLS and YYNGEE. V was shortened by 3 bases and J by 2 bases, with 11 bases between the two germline ends. The CDR3: CASSAGRLQETQYF. Here the CDR3 DNA reads TGTGCCAGCAGCGCCGGGAGACTACAAGAGACCCAGTACTTC.

The count of this clone is one. This sequence joins TRBV7-2 and TRBJ1-2; D remains ambiguous. The CDR3 extends over 14 amino acids. Germline V gene lookup returns CDR1 SGHTA and CDR2 FQGNSA. The germline V and J ends were trimmed by 6 bases and 4 bases, with 15 bases remaining between them. In DNA form, the CDR3 reads TGTGCCAGCAGTTTAATCAATGCTCTCTATGGCTACACCTTC. It translates to CASSLINALYGYTF. The whole variable domain, remainder taken from reference TRBV7-2 and TRBJ1-2, is GAGVSQSPSNKVTEKGKDVELRCDPISGHTALYWYRQSLGQGLEFLIYFQGNSAPDKSGLPSDRFSAERTGGSVSTLTIQRTQQEDSAVYLCASSLINALYGYTFGSGTRLTVV.

CDR3 DNA: TGTGCCTGGAGTGGGGGGACGAACACTGAAGCTTTCTTT. Amino acid sequence: CAWSGGTNTEAFF. The gene calls are TRBV30 and TRBJ1-1; weak D call: TRBD1 (5 bases). The ends were cut back, 1 base at V and 1 base at J, with 7 bases in the middle. Germline V gene lookup returns CDR1 GTSNPN and CDR2 SVGIG (reference sequence). This CDR3 is 13 amino acids long.

The genes are TRBV25-1 and TRBJ1-2; D is ambiguous. The CDR3 loop spans 12 amino acids. Trimming stripped 3 bases from V and 5 bases from J, with 7 bases between. Germline V gene data show CDR1 as MGHDK and CDR2 as SYGVNS. CDR3 coding DNA: TGTGCCAGCAGTGACTTTGGGTATGGCTACACCTTC. Translated, it gives CASSDFGYGYTF.

The CDR3 loop is CASRFGGLGSKNIQYF. The DNA for the CDR3 is TGTGCCAGCAGGTTCGGTGGCTTGGGGTCCAAAAACATTCAGTACTTC. This chain uses TRBV2 with TRBJ2-4, with D hard to call. Between the trimmed V and J ends, which lost 6 bases and 2 bases, there was a span of 17 bases. The germline CDR1 and CDR2 sequences are SNHLY and FYNNEI. This CDR3 is 16 amino acids long.

The chain joins TRBV19 to TRBJ2-7; D may be TRBD1 or TRBD2 (5 bases each). CDR1 is LNHDA and CDR2 is SQIVND in the germline V gene (reference sequence). CDR3 size: 15 residues. Trimming removed 5 bases at V and 3 bases at J, with 17 bases between. Here the CDR3 DNA reads TGTGCCAGTAGTCCGGGACCTCCCCCCAACTACGAGCAGTACTTC. This sequence encodes CASSPGPPPNYEQYF.

This chain links TRBV5-1 with TRBJ2-3; D may match TRBD1 or TRBD2 (5 bases each). The CDR3 totals 15 residues. CDR1 and CDR2 (germline): SGHRS, YFSETQ. V was pared by 0 bases and J by 2 bases, with 10 bases between. Here the CDR3 DNA reads TGCGCCAGCAGCTTGGGGCAGGGAGTCACAGATACGCAGTATTTT. This codes for CASSLGQGVTDTQYF.

This clone was seen a handful of times. The chain carries TRBV28 and TRBJ2-7, with D unclear. The V end lost 6 bases, the J end lost 3 bases, and 6 bases lay between the germline ends. Germline CDR1 is MDHEN and CDR2 is SYDVKM. The CDR3 is made up of 11 amino acids. CDR3 protein: CASSVFYEQYF. Here the CDR3 DNA reads TGTGCCAGCAGCGTATTCTACGAGCAGTACTTC.

A single count supports this clone. The rearrangement links TRBV10-3 to TRBJ2-1; D remains unclear. The CDR3 is 11 amino acids. V was cut by 6 bases and J by 8 bases, with 8 bases left in between. Germline lookup yields CDR1 ENHRY and CDR2 SYGVKD. The CDR3 sequence: CAISLLDEQFF. For the CDR3, the DNA is TGTGCCATCAGCCTCTTGGATGAGCAGTTCTTC.

The rearrangement joins TRBV5-4 to TRBJ2-2; 7 positions match TRBD1. Germline V gene lookup returns CDR1 SGHNT and CDR2 YYREEE (reference sequence). The trim removed 1 base at V and 4 bases at J, leaving 7 bases unmatched. This CDR3 spans 16 amino acids. The chain's CDR3 is CASSLQQGMVTGELFF. CDR3 in DNA: TGTGCCAGCAGCTTGCAACAGGGGATGGTCACCGGGGAGCTGTTTTTT.